The rows below give T cell receptor beta chains drawn from one sample of a study of tumor-infiltrating lymphocytes in primary liver carcinoma. TCRdb reprocessed the multiplex PCR reads with MiXCR, giving one entry per CDR3 protein. The data contain approximately 53,000 distinct CDR3 sequences, around 82% of them singletons. Source material: liver tumor tissue from sampling region 5. Receptors were obtained from a man aged 35-49 years with primary liver carcinoma and hepatitis B virus infection. The CDR3 runs from the conserved cysteine through the conserved F or W. Each record gives: clone size, J gene, V gene, D gene, CDR3 protein, CDR3 DNA. The D gene is left open where the match is weak. Clone size is stated in some rows and not others, as once, few, many or a class when expanded.

clone_size: -
j_call: TRBJ2-1
v_call: TRBV11-2
d_call: TRBD2
cdr3_aa: CANSFQWAPGTSGSHEQFF
cdr3_nt: TGTGCCAACAGCTTCCAATGGGCGCCTGGAACTAGCGGGAGTCATGAGCAGTTCTTC

clone_size: -
j_call: TRBJ2-2
v_call: TRBV28
d_call: TRBD2
cdr3_aa: CASSSGLAGGNTGKLFF
cdr3_nt: TGTGCCAGCAGTTCCGGACTAGCGGGAGGTAATACCGGGAAGCTATTTTTT

clone_size: -
j_call: TRBJ2-3
v_call: TRBV29-1
d_call: TRBD1
cdr3_aa: CSGRQGDTDTQYF
cdr3_nt: TGCAGCGGAAGACAGGGTGATACAGATACGCAGTATTTT

clone_size: -
j_call: TRBJ2-5
v_call: TRBV29-1
d_call: -
cdr3_aa: CSVGPGDKETQYF
cdr3_nt: TGCAGCGTTGGCCCAGGGGACAAGGAGACCCAGTACTTC

clone_size: -
j_call: TRBJ2-1
v_call: TRBV28
d_call: TRBD2
cdr3_aa: CASNLLALAGSSYNEQFF
cdr3_nt: TGTGCCAGCAATTTATTGGCACTAGCGGGTAGCTCCTACAATGAGCAGTTCTTC

clone_size: medium-sized
j_call: TRBJ2-7
v_call: TRBV10-3
d_call: TRBD2
cdr3_aa: CAISESTSSGVPYEQYF
cdr3_nt: TGTGCCATCAGTGAGTCGACATCTAGCGGGGTACCCTACGAGCAGTACTTC

clone_size: many
j_call: TRBJ2-5
v_call: TRBV28
d_call: -
cdr3_aa: CASTREVQETQYF
cdr3_nt: TGTGCCAGCACCCGAGAGGTACAAGAGACCCAGTACTTC

clone_size: few
j_call: TRBJ1-2
v_call: TRBV6-1
d_call: -
cdr3_aa: CVSGEVPDYGYTF
cdr3_nt: TGTGTCAGCGGTGAAGTTCCAGACTATGGCTACACCTTC

clone_size: -
j_call: TRBJ2-3
v_call: TRBV11-1
d_call: TRBD2
cdr3_aa: CASGLARTSRYTDTQYF
cdr3_nt: TGTGCCAGCGGCTTAGCTCGGACTAGCAGGTACACAGATACGCAGTATTTT

clone_size: -
j_call: TRBJ1-2
v_call: TRBV7-2
d_call: TRBD1
cdr3_aa: CASSPRAGGADYGYTF
cdr3_nt: TGTGCCAGCAGCCCCCGGGCAGGGGGCGCAGATTATGGCTACACCTTC

clone_size: once
j_call: TRBJ1-2
v_call: TRBV30
d_call: -
cdr3_aa: CFWTWGRLSYTF
cdr3_nt: TGTTTCTGGACCTGGGGCAGGCTCAGCTACACCTTC

clone_size: -
j_call: TRBJ2-7
v_call: TRBV11-3
d_call: TRBD1
cdr3_aa: CASSMGQSYKQYF
cdr3_nt: TGCGCCAGCAGCATGGGACAGTCCTACAAGCAGTACTTC

clone_size: -
j_call: TRBJ1-5
v_call: TRBV28
d_call: -
cdr3_aa: CTSSPGVYNNQPQHF
cdr3_nt: TGTACCAGCAGCCCAGGGGTTTATAACAATCAGCCCCAGCATTTT

clone_size: -
j_call: TRBJ2-2
v_call: TRBV11-1
d_call: -
cdr3_aa: CAGSLVQGNTGKLFF
cdr3_nt: TGTGCCGGCAGCTTAGTACAGGGAAATACCGGGAAGCTATTTTTT

clone_size: once
j_call: TRBJ2-7
v_call: TRBV6-1
d_call: TRBD2
cdr3_aa: CACNEARLAVQYF
cdr3_nt: TGTGCCTGCAATGAAGCGCGGCTAGCGGTCCAGTACTTC

clone_size: -
j_call: TRBJ2-2
v_call: TRBV5-1
d_call: -
cdr3_aa: CASSFETSRRDTGELFF
cdr3_nt: TGCGCCAGCAGCTTCGAAACTAGCAGGAGGGACACCGGGGAGCTGTTTTTT

clone_size: few
j_call: TRBJ2-5
v_call: TRBV7-2
d_call: -
cdr3_aa: CASSFRAGGEETQYF
cdr3_nt: TGTGCCAGCAGCTTTAGGGCGGGTGGTGAAGAGACCCAGTACTTC

clone_size: medium-sized
j_call: TRBJ2-3
v_call: TRBV12-3/TRBV12-4
d_call: TRBD2
cdr3_aa: CASSSRTSGVTDTQYF
cdr3_nt: TGTGCCAGCAGTTCGAGGACTAGCGGGGTCACAGATACGCAGTATTTT

clone_size: -
j_call: TRBJ2-2
v_call: TRBV7-8
d_call: TRBD1
cdr3_aa: CANSIGQGGYTGEPFF
cdr3_nt: TGTGCCAACAGCATAGGACAGGGAGGATACACCGGGGAGCCGTTCTTT

clone_size: -
j_call: TRBJ2-6
v_call: TRBV11-2
d_call: TRBD1
cdr3_aa: CDSSLGGDRDISLSGANVLTF
cdr3_nt: TGTGACAGCAGCTTGGGGGGGGACAGGGACATTTCCCTCTCTGGGGCCAACGTCCTGACTTTC

clone_size: -
j_call: TRBJ1-1
v_call: TRBV29-1
d_call: TRBD1
cdr3_aa: CSTIGQGTEAFF
cdr3_nt: TGCAGCACCATAGGACAGGGGACTGAAGCTTTCTTT

clone_size: -
j_call: TRBJ1-5
v_call: TRBV11-3
d_call: -
cdr3_aa: CAGSDRQRGVNQPQHF
cdr3_nt: TGTGCCGGCAGCGACCGACAACGGGGGGTCAATCAGCCCCAGCATTTT

clone_size: many
j_call: TRBJ1-5
v_call: TRBV12-3/TRBV12-4
d_call: TRBD1
cdr3_aa: CASNRQGVQQPQHF
cdr3_nt: TGTGCCAGCAATAGACAGGGGGTTCAACAGCCCCAGCATTTT

clone_size: few
j_call: TRBJ1-2
v_call: TRBV19
d_call: -
cdr3_aa: CASSIDRNYGYTF
cdr3_nt: TGTGCCAGTAGTATCGACAGAAACTATGGCTACACCTTC

clone_size: few
j_call: TRBJ2-6
v_call: TRBV11-2
d_call: TRBD1
cdr3_aa: CASSMGGDRGISLSGVNVLTF
cdr3_nt: TGTGCTAGCAGCATGGGGGGTGACAGGGGCATTTCCCTCTCTGGGGTCAACGTCCTGACTTTC

clone_size: -
j_call: TRBJ2-7
v_call: TRBV20-1
d_call: TRBD1
cdr3_aa: CSARDLRDSSYEQYF
cdr3_nt: TGCAGTGCTAGAGATTTAAGGGACAGCTCCTACGAGCAGTACTTC

clone_size: -
j_call: TRBJ2-5
v_call: TRBV11-2
d_call: -
cdr3_aa: CTSSLDPEVQETQYF
cdr3_nt: TGCACCAGCAGCTTAGATCCGGAGGTCCAAGAGACCCAGTACTTC

clone_size: -
j_call: TRBJ1-1
v_call: TRBV10-3
d_call: TRBD1
cdr3_aa: CAISEWERGPIGIEAFF
cdr3_nt: TGTGCCATCAGTGAGTGGGAAAGGGGGCCGATCGGCATTGAAGCTTTCTTT

clone_size: -
j_call: TRBJ1-1
v_call: TRBV4-1
d_call: -
cdr3_aa: CTSSLSGGGNTEAFF
cdr3_nt: TGCACCAGCAGCCTCTCCGGGGGTGGCAACACTGAAGCTTTCTTT

clone_size: once
j_call: TRBJ2-1
v_call: TRBV4-1
d_call: TRBD2
cdr3_aa: CASSPPSGIHNEQFF
cdr3_nt: TGCGCCAGTAGCCCTCCTAGCGGGATTCACAATGAGCAGTTCTTC

clone_size: few
j_call: TRBJ2-7
v_call: TRBV29-1
d_call: -
cdr3_aa: CSVGERGESTYEQYF
cdr3_nt: TGCAGCGTTGGCGAGAGGGGGGAGTCCACCTACGAGCAGTACTTC

clone_size: many
j_call: TRBJ2-7
v_call: TRBV10-3
d_call: -
cdr3_aa: CATQTGVGGGYEQYF
cdr3_nt: TGTGCCACTCAGACAGGGGTCGGCGGGGGGTACGAGCAGTACTTC

clone_size: -
j_call: TRBJ2-4
v_call: TRBV28
d_call: -
cdr3_aa: CASSSILIQYF
cdr3_nt: TGTGCCAGCAGTTCGATACTTATTCAGTATTTC

clone_size: -
j_call: TRBJ2-3
v_call: TRBV10-3
d_call: TRBD2
cdr3_aa: CAINESLAGGPRTDTRYF
cdr3_nt: TGTGCCATTAATGAGTCTCTAGCGGGAGGGCCCCGCACAGATACGCGGTATTTT

clone_size: once
j_call: TRBJ2-5
v_call: TRBV29-1
d_call: TRBD1
cdr3_aa: CCVEPYRGRQETQYF
cdr3_nt: TGCTGCGTTGAGCCCTACAGGGGGCGGCAAGAGACACAGTACTTC

clone_size: -
j_call: TRBJ2-5
v_call: TRBV10-3
d_call: TRBD1
cdr3_aa: CAIGATGLGQTQYF
cdr3_nt: TGTGCCATCGGTGCGACAGGGTTGGGACAGACCCAGTACTTC

clone_size: few
j_call: TRBJ1-1
v_call: TRBV12-3/TRBV12-4
d_call: -
cdr3_aa: CASTLGLENTEAFF
cdr3_nt: TGTGCCAGCACCCTAGGATTGGAGAACACTGAAGCTTTCTTT

clone_size: -
j_call: TRBJ2-6
v_call: TRBV11-2
d_call: -
cdr3_aa: CASMGGDRDISLSGANVLTF
cdr3_nt: TGTGCCAGCATGGGGGGAGACAGGGACATTTCCCTCTCTGGGGCCAACGTCCTGACTTTC

clone_size: -
j_call: TRBJ2-2
v_call: TRBV14
d_call: TRBD2
cdr3_aa: CACSQEVGLAGNTGELFF
cdr3_nt: TGCGCCTGCAGCCAAGAAGTAGGACTAGCGGGAAACACCGGGGAGCTGTTTTTT

clone_size: -
j_call: TRBJ2-1
v_call: TRBV7-6
d_call: -
cdr3_aa: CPSSLGTWGLNEQFF
cdr3_nt: TGTCCCAGTAGCTTAGGGACATGGGGTTTAAATGAGCAGTTCTTC

clone_size: many
j_call: TRBJ2-1
v_call: TRBV12-3/TRBV12-4
d_call: -
cdr3_aa: CASSPLMANEQFF
cdr3_nt: TGTGCCAGCAGCCCCTTGATGGCCAATGAGCAGTTCTTC

clone_size: -
j_call: TRBJ2-5
v_call: TRBV29-1
d_call: -
cdr3_aa: CSVEFPVAQETQYF
cdr3_nt: TGTAGCGTTGAATTCCCAGTCGCCCAAGAGACCCAGTACTTC

clone_size: -
j_call: TRBJ2-3
v_call: TRBV7-8
d_call: -
cdr3_aa: CASRFGDGVDTHYF
cdr3_nt: TGTGCCAGCAGGTTTGGGGACGGCGTAGATACGCACTATTTT

clone_size: -
j_call: TRBJ2-2
v_call: TRBV11-2
d_call: -
cdr3_aa: CASSLDHWSRDTGELFF
cdr3_nt: TGTGCCAGCAGCTTAGATCATTGGAGTAGAGACACCGGGGAGCTGTTTTTT

clone_size: -
j_call: TRBJ1-1
v_call: TRBV2
d_call: -
cdr3_aa: CASNNQYTEAFF
cdr3_nt: TGTGCCAGCAATAACCAGTACACTGAAGCTTTCTTT

clone_size: -
j_call: TRBJ2-1
v_call: TRBV5-5
d_call: -
cdr3_aa: CASSSLGTGGGNEQFF
cdr3_nt: TGTGCCAGCAGTTCCTTAGGGACTGGCGGCGGGAATGAGCAGTTCTTC

clone_size: medium-sized
j_call: TRBJ1-5
v_call: TRBV13
d_call: -
cdr3_aa: CASSLGGSNQPQHF
cdr3_nt: TGTGCCAGCAGCTTAGGCGGTAGCAATCAGCCCCAGCATTTT

clone_size: few
j_call: TRBJ2-7
v_call: TRBV5-4
d_call: -
cdr3_aa: CAGSFGGQTYEQYF
cdr3_nt: TGTGCCGGCAGCTTCGGAGGACAGACCTACGAGCAGTACTTC

clone_size: many
j_call: TRBJ2-7
v_call: TRBV28
d_call: -
cdr3_aa: CASNDFGASSYEQYF
cdr3_nt: TGTGCCAGCAATGACTTTGGGGCTTCCTCCTACGAGCAGTACTTC

clone_size: -
j_call: TRBJ2-7
v_call: TRBV11-1
d_call: -
cdr3_aa: CTSSGKRSYEQYF
cdr3_nt: TGTACCAGCAGTGGGAAGCGTTCCTACGAGCAGTACTTC

clone_size: -
j_call: TRBJ1-1
v_call: TRBV12-3/TRBV12-4
d_call: -
cdr3_aa: CASRPRGPEVFF
cdr3_nt: TGTGCCAGCAGACCCAGGGGTCCTGAAGTTTTCTTT

clone_size: -
j_call: TRBJ2-3
v_call: TRBV5-6
d_call: -
cdr3_aa: CAINLLRTDTQYF
cdr3_nt: TGTGCCATCAACTTGCTAAGGACAGATACGCAGTATTTT

clone_size: -
j_call: TRBJ2-4
v_call: TRBV29-1
d_call: -
cdr3_aa: CSVGALYIQYF
cdr3_nt: TGCAGCGTTGGGGCTCTATACATTCAGTACTTC

clone_size: -
j_call: TRBJ1-2
v_call: TRBV6-6
d_call: -
cdr3_aa: CASCAEPANYGYTF
cdr3_nt: TGTGCCTCCTGTGCGGAGCCAGCTAACTATGGCTACACCTTC

clone_size: -
j_call: TRBJ1-5
v_call: TRBV6-1
d_call: -
cdr3_aa: CASSPHSRRLNQPPHF
cdr3_nt: TGTGCCAGCAGCCCCCACTCTCGACGGCTCAATCAGCCCCCCCATTTT

clone_size: -
j_call: TRBJ2-5
v_call: TRBV7-2
d_call: TRBD2
cdr3_aa: CASSPQLAGSVETQYF
cdr3_nt: TGTGCCAGCAGCCCACAGCTAGCGGGAAGTGTAGAGACCCAGTACTTC

clone_size: once
j_call: TRBJ1-1
v_call: TRBV29-1
d_call: -
cdr3_aa: CSLLIQVNTEAFF
cdr3_nt: TGCAGCCTACTTATACAGGTGAACACTGAAGCTTTCTTT